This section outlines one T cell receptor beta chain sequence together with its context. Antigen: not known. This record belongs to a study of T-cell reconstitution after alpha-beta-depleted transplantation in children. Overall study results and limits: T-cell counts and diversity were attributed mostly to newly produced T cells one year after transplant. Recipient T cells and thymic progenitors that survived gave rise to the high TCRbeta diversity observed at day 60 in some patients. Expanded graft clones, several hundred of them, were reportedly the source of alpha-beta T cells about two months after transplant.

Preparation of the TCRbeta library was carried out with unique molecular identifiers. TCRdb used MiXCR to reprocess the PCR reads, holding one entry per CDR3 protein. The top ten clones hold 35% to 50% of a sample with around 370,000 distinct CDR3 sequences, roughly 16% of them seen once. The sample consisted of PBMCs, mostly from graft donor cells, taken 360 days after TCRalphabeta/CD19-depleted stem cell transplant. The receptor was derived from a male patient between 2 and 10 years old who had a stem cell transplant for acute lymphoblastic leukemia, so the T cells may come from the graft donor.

As DNA, the CDR3 is TGTGCCACCAGTGGACGGGTAGCCCCCACCGGGGAGCTGTTTTTT. It is translated as CATSGRVAPTGELFF. The V gene is TRBV24-1, the J gene TRBJ2-2, with unresolved D. Trimming stripped 5 bases from V and 4 bases from J, with 13 bases between. The germline V gene encodes CDR1 KGHDR and CDR2 SFDVKD. CDR3 length: 15 residues.